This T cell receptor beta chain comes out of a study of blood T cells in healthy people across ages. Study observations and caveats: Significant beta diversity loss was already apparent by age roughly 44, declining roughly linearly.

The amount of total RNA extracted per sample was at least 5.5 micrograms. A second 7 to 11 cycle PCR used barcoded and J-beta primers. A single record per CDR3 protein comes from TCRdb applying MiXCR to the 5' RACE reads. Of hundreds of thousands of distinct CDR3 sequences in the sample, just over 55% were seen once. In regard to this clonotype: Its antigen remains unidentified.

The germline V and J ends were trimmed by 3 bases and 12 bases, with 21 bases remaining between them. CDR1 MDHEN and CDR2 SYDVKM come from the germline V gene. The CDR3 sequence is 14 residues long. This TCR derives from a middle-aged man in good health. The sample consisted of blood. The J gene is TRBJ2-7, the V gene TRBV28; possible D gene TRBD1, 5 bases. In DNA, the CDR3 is TGTGCCAGCAGTTTGAGTGGGGCCGAGCGAGCCTCGTACTTC. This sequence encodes CASSLSGAERASYF.